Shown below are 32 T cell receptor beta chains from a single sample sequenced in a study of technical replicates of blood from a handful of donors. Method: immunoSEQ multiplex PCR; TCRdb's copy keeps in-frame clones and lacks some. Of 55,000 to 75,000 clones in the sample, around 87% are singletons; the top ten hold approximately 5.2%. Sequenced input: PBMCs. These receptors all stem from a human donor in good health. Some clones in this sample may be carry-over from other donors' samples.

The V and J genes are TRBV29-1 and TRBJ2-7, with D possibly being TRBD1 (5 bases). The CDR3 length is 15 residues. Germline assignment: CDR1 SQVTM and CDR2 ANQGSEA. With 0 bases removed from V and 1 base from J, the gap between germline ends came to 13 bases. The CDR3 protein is CSVEERTGLSYEQYF. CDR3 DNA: TGCAGCGTTGAAGAACGTACAGGATTATCCTACGAGCAGTACTTC.

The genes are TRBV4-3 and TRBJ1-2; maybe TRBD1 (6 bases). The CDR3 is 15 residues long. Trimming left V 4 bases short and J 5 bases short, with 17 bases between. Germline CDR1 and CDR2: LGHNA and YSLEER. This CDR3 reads CASSLTGERDYGYTF. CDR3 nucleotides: TGCGCCAGCAGCCTGACAGGAGAAAGGGATTATGGCTACACCTTC.

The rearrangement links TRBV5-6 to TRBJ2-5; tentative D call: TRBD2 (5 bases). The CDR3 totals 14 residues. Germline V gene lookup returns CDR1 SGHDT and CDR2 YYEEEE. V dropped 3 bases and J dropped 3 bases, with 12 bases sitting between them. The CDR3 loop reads CASSWYGLEETQYF. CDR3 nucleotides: TGTGCCAGCAGCTGGTACGGACTGGAAGAGACCCAGTACTTC.

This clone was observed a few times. The CDR3 sequence: CASSPRTGINSPLHF. CDR3 DNA: TGTGCCAGCAGCCCCAGGACAGGGATTAATTCACCCCTCCACTTT. The rearrangement links TRBV2 to TRBJ1-6; TRBD1 agrees at 8 bases. The germline V gene encodes CDR1 SNHLY and CDR2 FYNNEI. This CDR3 spans 15 amino acids. Germline trimming cut 6 bases from V and 6 bases from J; bases unmatched to any gene: 7.

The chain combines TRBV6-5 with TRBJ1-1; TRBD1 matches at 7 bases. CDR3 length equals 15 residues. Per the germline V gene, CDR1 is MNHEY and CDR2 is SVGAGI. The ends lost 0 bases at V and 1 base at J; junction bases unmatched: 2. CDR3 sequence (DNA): TGTGCCAGCAGTTACTCGACAGGGCCGAACACTGAAGCTTTCTTT. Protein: CASSYSTGPNTEAFF.

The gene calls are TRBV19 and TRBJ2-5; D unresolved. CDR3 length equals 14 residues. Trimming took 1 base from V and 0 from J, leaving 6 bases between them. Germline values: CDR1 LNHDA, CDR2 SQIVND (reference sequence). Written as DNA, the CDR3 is TGTGCCAGTAGTATAGGGCCGTACCAAGAGACCCAGTACTTC. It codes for CASSIGPYQETQYF.

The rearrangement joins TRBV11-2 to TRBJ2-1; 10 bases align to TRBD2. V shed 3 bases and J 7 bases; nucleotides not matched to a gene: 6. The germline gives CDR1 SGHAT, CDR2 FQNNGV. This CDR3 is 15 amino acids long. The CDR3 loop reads CASSLTSGSGNEQFF. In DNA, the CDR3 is TGTGCCAGCAGCTTGACTAGCGGGTCAGGGAATGAGCAGTTCTTC.

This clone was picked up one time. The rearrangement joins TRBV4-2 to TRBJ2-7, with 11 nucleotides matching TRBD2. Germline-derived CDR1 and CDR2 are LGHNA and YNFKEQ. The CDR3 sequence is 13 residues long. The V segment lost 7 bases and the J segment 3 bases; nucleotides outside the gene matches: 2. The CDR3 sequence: CASTSGRSYEQYF. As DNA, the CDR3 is TGTGCCAGCACTAGCGGGAGGAGCTACGAGCAGTACTTC.

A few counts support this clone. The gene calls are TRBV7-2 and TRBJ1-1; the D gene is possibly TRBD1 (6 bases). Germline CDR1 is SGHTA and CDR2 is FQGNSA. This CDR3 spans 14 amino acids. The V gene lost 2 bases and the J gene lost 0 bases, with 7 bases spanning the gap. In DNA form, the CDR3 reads TGTGCCAGCAGCTTACAGGGGATGAACACTGAAGCTTTCTTT. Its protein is CASSLQGMNTEAFF. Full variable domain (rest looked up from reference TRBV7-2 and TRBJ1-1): GAGVSQSPSNKVTEKGKDVELRCDPISGHTALYWYRQSLGQGLEFLIYFQGNSAPDKSGLPSDRFSAERTGGSVSTLTIQRTQQEDSAVYLCASSLQGMNTEAFFGQGTRLTVV.

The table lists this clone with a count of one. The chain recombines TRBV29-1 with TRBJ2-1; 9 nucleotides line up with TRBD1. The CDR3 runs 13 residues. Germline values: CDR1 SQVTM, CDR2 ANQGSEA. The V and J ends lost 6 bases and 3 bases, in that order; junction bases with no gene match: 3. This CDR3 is CSVRDRDYNEQFF. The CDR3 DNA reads TGCAGCGTCCGGGACAGGGACTACAATGAGCAGTTCTTC.

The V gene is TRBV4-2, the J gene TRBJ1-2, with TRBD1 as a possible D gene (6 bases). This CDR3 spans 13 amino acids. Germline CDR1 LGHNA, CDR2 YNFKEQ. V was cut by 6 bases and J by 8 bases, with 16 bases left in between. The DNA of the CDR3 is TGTGCCAGCAGTCGGACAGATACTCCCGGCTACACCTTC. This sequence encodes CASSRTDTPGYTF.

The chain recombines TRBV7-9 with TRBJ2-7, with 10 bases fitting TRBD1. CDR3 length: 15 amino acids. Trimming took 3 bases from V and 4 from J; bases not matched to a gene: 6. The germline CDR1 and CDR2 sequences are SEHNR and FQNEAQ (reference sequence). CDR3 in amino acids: CASSLSGTGAYEQYF. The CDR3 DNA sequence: TGTGCCAGCAGCTTGTCTGGGACAGGGGCTTACGAGCAGTACTTC.

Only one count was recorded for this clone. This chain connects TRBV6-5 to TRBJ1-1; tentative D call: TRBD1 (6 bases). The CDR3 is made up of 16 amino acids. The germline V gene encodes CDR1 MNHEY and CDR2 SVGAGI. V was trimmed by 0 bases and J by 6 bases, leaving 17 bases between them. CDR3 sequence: CASSYSPRGAGAEAFF. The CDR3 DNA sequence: TGTGCCAGCAGTTACTCTCCACGGGGGGCAGGGGCTGAAGCTTTCTTT.

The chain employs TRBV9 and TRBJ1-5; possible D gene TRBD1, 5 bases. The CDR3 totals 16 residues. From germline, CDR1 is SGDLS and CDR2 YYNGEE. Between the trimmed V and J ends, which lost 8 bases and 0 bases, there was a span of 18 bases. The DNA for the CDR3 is TGTGCCAGATACTGTCCGGGGGACCATAGCAATCAGCCCCAGCATTTT. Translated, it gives CARYCPGDHSNQPQHF. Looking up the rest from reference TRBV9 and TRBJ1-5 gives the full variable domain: DSGVTQTPKHLITATGQRVTLRCSPRSGDLSVYWYQQSLDQGLQFLIQYYNGEERAKGNILERFSAQQFPDLHSELNLSSLELGDSALYFCARYCPGDHSNQPQHFGDGTRLSIL.

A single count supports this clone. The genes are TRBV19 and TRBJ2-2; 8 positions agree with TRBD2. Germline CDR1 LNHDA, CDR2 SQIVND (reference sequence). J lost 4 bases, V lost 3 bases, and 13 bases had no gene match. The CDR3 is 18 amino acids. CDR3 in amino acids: CASSMPRSGNSATGELFF. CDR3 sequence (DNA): TGTGCCAGTAGTATGCCCCGTAGCGGGAACAGTGCCACCGGGGAGCTGTTTTTT.

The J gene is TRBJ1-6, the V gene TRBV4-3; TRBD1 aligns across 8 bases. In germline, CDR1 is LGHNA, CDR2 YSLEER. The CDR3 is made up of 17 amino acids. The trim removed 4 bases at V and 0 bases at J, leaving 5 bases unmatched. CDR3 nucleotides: TGCGCCAGCAGCCCGGACAGGGCGAGCTCCTATAATTCACCCCTCCACTTT. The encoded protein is CASSPDRASSYNSPLHF.

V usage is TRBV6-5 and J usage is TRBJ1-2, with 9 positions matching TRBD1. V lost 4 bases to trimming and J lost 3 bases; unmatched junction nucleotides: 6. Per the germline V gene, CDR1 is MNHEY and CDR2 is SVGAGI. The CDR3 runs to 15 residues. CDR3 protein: CASSWGQGGDYGYTF. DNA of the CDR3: TGTGCCAGCAGTTGGGGACAGGGCGGTGACTATGGCTACACCTTC.

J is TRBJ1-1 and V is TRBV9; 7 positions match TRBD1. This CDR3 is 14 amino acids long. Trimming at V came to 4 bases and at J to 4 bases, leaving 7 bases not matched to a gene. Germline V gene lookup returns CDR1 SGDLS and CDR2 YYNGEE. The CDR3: CASSPRDSLTEAFF. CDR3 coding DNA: TGTGCCAGCAGCCCCCGGGACAGCCTCACTGAAGCTTTCTTT. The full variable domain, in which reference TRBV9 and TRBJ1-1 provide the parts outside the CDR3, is DSGVTQTPKHLITATGQRVTLRCSPRSGDLSVYWYQQSLDQGLQFLIQYYNGEERAKGNILERFSAQQFPDLHSELNLSSLELGDSALYFCASSPRDSLTEAFFGQGTRLTVV.

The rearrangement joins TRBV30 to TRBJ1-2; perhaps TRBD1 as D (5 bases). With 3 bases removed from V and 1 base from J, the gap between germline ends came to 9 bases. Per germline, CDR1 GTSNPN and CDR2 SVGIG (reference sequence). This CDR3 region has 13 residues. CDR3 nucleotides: TGTGCCTGGAGCCCCGACAGTAACTATGGCTACACCTTC. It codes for CAWSPDSNYGYTF.

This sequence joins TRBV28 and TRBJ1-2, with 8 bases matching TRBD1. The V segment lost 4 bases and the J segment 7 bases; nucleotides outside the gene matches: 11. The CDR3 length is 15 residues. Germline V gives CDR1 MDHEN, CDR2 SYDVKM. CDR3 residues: CASSSHGQGSGGYTF. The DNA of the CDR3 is TGTGCCAGCAGTTCCCACGGACAGGGAAGTGGTGGCTACACCTTC.

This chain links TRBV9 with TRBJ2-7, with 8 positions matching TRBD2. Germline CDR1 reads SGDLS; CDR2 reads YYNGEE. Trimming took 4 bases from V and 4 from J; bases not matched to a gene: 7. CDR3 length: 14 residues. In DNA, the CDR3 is TGTGCCAGCAGCCCCGGGGGGGGCATTTACGAGCAGTACTTC. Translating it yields CASSPGGGIYEQYF.

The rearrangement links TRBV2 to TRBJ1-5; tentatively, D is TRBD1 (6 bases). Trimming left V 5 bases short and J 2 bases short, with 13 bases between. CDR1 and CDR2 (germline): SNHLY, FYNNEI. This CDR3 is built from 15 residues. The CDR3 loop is CASSNGRGGNQPQHF. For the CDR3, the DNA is TGTGCCAGCAGTAACGGCAGGGGAGGCAATCAGCCCCAGCATTTT.

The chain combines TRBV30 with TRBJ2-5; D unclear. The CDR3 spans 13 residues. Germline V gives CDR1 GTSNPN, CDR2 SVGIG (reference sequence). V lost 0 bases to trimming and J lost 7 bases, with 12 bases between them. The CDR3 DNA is TGTGCCTGGAGTGTACACAGAAGTCCGACCCAGTACTTC. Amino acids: CAWSVHRSPTQYF.

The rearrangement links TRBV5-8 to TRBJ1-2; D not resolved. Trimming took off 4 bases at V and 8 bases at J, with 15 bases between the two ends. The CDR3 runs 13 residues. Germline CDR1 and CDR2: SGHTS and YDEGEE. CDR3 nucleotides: TGTGCCAGCAGCCCCTCGGTGAGCGGGGGCTACACCTTC. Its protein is CASSPSVSGGYTF.

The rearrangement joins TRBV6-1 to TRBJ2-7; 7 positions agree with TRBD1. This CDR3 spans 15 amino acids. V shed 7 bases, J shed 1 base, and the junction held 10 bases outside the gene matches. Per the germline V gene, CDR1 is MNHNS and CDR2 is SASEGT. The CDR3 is CASKKGAGGSYEQYF. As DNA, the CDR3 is TGTGCCAGCAAAAAAGGGGCAGGGGGTTCCTACGAGCAGTACTTC.

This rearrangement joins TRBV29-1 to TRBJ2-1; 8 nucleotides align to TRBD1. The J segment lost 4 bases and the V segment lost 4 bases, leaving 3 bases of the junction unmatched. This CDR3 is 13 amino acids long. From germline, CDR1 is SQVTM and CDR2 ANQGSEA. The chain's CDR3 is CSVVGQGYNEQFF. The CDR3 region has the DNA TGCAGCGTTGTAGGACAGGGTTACAATGAGCAGTTCTTC.

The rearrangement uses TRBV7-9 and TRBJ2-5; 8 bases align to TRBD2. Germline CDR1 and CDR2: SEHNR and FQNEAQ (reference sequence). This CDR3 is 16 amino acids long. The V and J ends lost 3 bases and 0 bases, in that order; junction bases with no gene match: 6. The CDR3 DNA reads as TGTGCCAGCAGCTTGGTTTTAGCGGGGTACCAAGAGACCCAGTACTTC. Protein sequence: CASSLVLAGYQETQYF.

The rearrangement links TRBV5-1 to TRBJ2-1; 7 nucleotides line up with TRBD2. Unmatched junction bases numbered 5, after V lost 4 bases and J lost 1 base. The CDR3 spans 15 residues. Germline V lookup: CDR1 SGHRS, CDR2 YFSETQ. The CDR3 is CASSPASGSYNEQFF. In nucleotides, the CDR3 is TGCGCCAGCAGCCCCGCTAGCGGTTCCTACAATGAGCAGTTCTTC.

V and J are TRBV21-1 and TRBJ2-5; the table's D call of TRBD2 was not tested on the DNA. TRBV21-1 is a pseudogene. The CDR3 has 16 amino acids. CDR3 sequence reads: CASSKVVAGGCKTQYF. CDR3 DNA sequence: TGTGCCAGCAGCAAAGTTGTAGCGGGAGGGTGTAAGACCCAGTACTTC.

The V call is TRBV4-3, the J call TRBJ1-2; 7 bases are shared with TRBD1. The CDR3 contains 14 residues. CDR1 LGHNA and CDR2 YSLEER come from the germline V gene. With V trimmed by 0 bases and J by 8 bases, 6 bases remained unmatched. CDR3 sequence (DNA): TGCGCCAGCAGCCAAGATTTGCAGGGACAGGGCTACACCTTC. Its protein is CASSQDLQGQGYTF.

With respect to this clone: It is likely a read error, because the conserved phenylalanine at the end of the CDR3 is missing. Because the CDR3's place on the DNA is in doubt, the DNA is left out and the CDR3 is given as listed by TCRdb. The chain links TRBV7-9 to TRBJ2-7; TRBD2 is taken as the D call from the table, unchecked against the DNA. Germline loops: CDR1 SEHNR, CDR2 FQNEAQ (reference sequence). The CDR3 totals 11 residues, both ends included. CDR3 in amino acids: CASSLNEGSGI.

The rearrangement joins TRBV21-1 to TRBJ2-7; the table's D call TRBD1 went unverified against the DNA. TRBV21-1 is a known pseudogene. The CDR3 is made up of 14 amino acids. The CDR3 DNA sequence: TGTGCCAGCAGCAAAGTTGCCAGCTCCTACGAGCAGTACTTC. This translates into CASSKVASSYEQYF.